A selection of T cell receptor beta chains follows, all from one sample in a study of blood T cell repertoires in COVID-19. Clones were read by immunoSEQ multiplex PCR, and TCRdb kept only the in-frame ones, dropping some. Of about 110,000 clones detected, 88% appear once; the ten largest clones hold about 3%. The sequencing input was peripheral blood. All receptors derive from a woman in her forties or fifties with acute or convalescent COVID-19. The CDR3 runs from the conserved cysteine through the conserved F or W. Fields, in order: J gene, V gene, D gene, clone size, CDR3 protein, CDR3 DNA. A D gene is named only where the DNA matches it firmly. Size is omitted from some rows. Given values are once, few, many or a class for expanded clones.

TRBJ1-2	TRBV20-1	.	.	CSASPLGGYTF	TGCAGTGCGTCGCCCCTAGGAGGCTACACCTTC
TRBJ2-5	TRBV5-6	.	once	CASSPDFQETQYF	TGTGCCAGCAGCCCGGACTTCCAAGAGACCCAGTACTTC
TRBJ1-5	TRBV19	TRBD1	.	CASSSGTGGLQPQHF	TGTGCCAGTAGCTCCGGGACAGGGGGATTACAGCCCCAGCATTTT
TRBJ1-3	TRBV3-1/TRBV3-2	.	.	CASSTEWNTIYF	TGTGCCAGCAGCACCGAGTGGAACACCATATATTTT
TRBJ2-5	TRBV5-1	.	.	CASSLVGSGQETQYF	TGCGCCAGCAGCTTGGTGGGTAGCGGCCAAGAGACCCAGTACTTC
TRBJ2-3	TRBV7-2	TRBD2	once	CASSPRTSGSTDTQYF	TGTGCCAGCAGCCCTCGGACTAGCGGTAGCACAGATACGCAGTATTTT
TRBJ2-3	TRBV5-4	TRBD2	.	CASSLGLAGAPDTQYF	TGTGCCAGCAGCTTGGGACTAGCGGGAGCCCCGGATACGCAGTATTTT
TRBJ2-3	TRBV6-5	.	.	CASSRDSASTDTQYF	TGTGCCAGCAGTCGGGATAGTGCTAGCACAGATACGCAGTATTTT
TRBJ1-4	TRBV19	TRBD1	once	CASSNRDRGFANEKLFF	TGTGCCAGTAGTAACCGGGACAGGGGATTCGCTAATGAAAAACTGTTTTTT
TRBJ2-7	TRBV7-9	.	.	CASSPGSAAYEQYF	TGTGCCAGCAGCCCGGGGAGCGCAGCCTACGAGCAGTACTTC
TRBJ2-7	TRBV12-3/TRBV12-4	.	.	CASSREAYEQYF	TGTGCCAGCAGCCGAGAAGCCTACGAGCAGTACTTC
TRBJ2-7	TRBV5-4	.	.	CASSLAAAGLDYEQYF	TGTGCCAGCAGCTTGGCCGCAGCGGGCCTGGACTACGAGCAGTACTTC
TRBJ1-6	TRBV3-1/TRBV3-2	.	.	CASSQTLGIENSPLHF	TGTGCCAGCAGCCAAACGCTCGGGATAGAAAATTCACCCCTCCACTTT
TRBJ2-2	TRBV11-2	.	.	CASSLESFSTGELFF	TGTGCCAGCAGCTTAGAGAGCTTTAGCACCGGGGAGCTGTTTTTT
TRBJ2-6	TRBV5-8	.	.	CASSLYGSGANVLTF	TGTGCCAGCAGCTTGTACGGCTCTGGGGCCAACGTCCTGACTTTC
TRBJ2-7	TRBV7-9	TRBD2	few	CASSLSSGLAGVYEQYF	TGTGCCAGCAGCCTTAGCTCGGGACTAGCGGGAGTCTACGAGCAGTACTTC
TRBJ2-3	TRBV27	TRBD2	.	CASSRLAGTPTDTQYF	TGTGCCAGCAGTCGGCTAGCGGGCACACCAACAGATACGCAGTATTTT
TRBJ1-2	TRBV7-2	TRBD1	.	CASSLRTGGLGGYTF	TGTGCCAGCAGCTTACGGACAGGGGGCCTAGGGGGCTACACCTTC
TRBJ1-5	TRBV3-1/TRBV3-2	.	.	CASSLSGSNQPQHF	TGTGCCAGCAGCCTCAGCGGAAGCAATCAGCCCCAGCATTTT
TRBJ2-1	TRBV5-1	.	.	CASSSTSGVAPNEQFF	TGCGCCAGCAGCTCGACTAGTGGCGTGGCCCCCAATGAGCAGTTCTTC
TRBJ2-6	TRBV30	TRBD1	.	CAWMPGQGFSGANVLTF	TGTGCCTGGATGCCGGGACAGGGGTTTTCTGGGGCCAACGTCCTGACTTTC
TRBJ2-7	TRBV11-3	.	.	CASSFGASGAHEQYF	TGTGCCAGCAGCTTTGGCGCGTCAGGGGCCCACGAGCAGTACTTC
TRBJ1-2	TRBV7-2	.	.	CASSLVVARGGYTF	TGTGCCAGCAGCCTCGTCGTGGCCAGGGGTGGCTACACCTTC
TRBJ2-5	TRBV5-1	.	few	CASSGLGVGETQYF	TGCGCCAGCAGCGGGTTAGGGGTCGGGGAGACCCAGTACTTC
TRBJ1-4	TRBV19	.	.	CASSWEWANEKLFF	TGTGCCAGTAGTTGGGAGTGGGCTAATGAAAAACTGTTTTTT
TRBJ1-5	TRBV2	.	few	CASQDSFSNQPQHF	TGTGCCAGCCAGGACTCTTTTAGCAATCAGCCCCAGCATTTT
TRBJ1-5	TRBV5-1	.	.	CASSWDGGGNQPQHF	TGCGCCAGCAGCTGGGACGGGGGTGGAAATCAGCCCCAGCATTTT
TRBJ2-3	TRBV11-3	.	.	CVSSLGVSTDTQYF	TGTGTCAGCAGCTTAGGAGTATCCACAGATACGCAGTATTTT
TRBJ2-2	TRBV6-7	.	.	CATNTLPGETNTGELFF	TGTGCCACCAATACCCTACCGGGGGAGACGAACACCGGGGAGCTGTTTTTT
TRBJ1-1	TRBV6-5	TRBD1	.	CASRGGQGFEAFF	TGTGCCAGCAGAGGGGGACAGGGGTTTGAAGCTTTCTTT
TRBJ2-1	TRBV19	TRBD2	.	CASSTPLAGGPKSLNEQFF	TGTGCCAGTAGTACCCCCCTAGCGGGAGGGCCAAAGTCTTTGAATGAGCAGTTCTTC
TRBJ2-1	TRBV3-1/TRBV3-2	TRBD2	.	CASSQVQREYEQFF	TGTGCCAGCAGCCAAGTCCAGCGGGAGTATGAGCAGTTCTTC
TRBJ2-7	TRBV18	.	.	CASSPAGRTGEQYF	TGTGCCAGCTCACCCGCAGGGAGGACGGGCGAGCAGTACTTC
TRBJ1-5	TRBV28	TRBD1	.	CASSLGRTGYSNQPQHF	TGTGCCAGCAGTTTAGGTCGGACAGGGTATAGCAATCAGCCCCAGCATTTT
TRBJ1-3	TRBV3-1/TRBV3-2	TRBD1	.	CASSRTGYGNTIYF	TGTGCCAGCAGCCGGACAGGGTATGGAAACACCATATATTTT
TRBJ1-1	TRBV15	.	.	CATSRDASGGTEAFF	TGTGCCACCAGCAGAGATGCCTCCGGGGGCACTGAAGCTTTCTTT
TRBJ1-5	TRBV2	TRBD1	.	CASEGTGGSQPQHF	TGTGCCAGCGAAGGGACAGGGGGCTCTCAGCCCCAGCATTTT
TRBJ1-6	TRBV3-1/TRBV3-2	.	.	CASSPGWREHSPLHF	TGTGCCAGCAGCCCCGGATGGAGGGAGCATTCACCCCTCCACTTT
TRBJ2-1	TRBV28	TRBD1	.	CASSLSQGAPNEQFF	TGTGCCAGCAGTTTGTCCCAGGGGGCCCCCAATGAGCAGTTCTTC
TRBJ2-1	TRBV2	.	.	CASRAGTGKNEQFF	TGTGCCAGCAGGGCCGGGACTGGGAAGAATGAGCAGTTCTTC
TRBJ2-5	TRBV24-1	TRBD1	.	CATSDSGTAQETQYF	TGTGCCACCAGTGATTCAGGGACAGCACAAGAGACCCAGTACTTC
TRBJ1-4	TRBV5-1	TRBD1	.	CASSWNAGTGGANEKLFF	TGCGCCAGCAGCTGGAACGCCGGGACAGGGGGCGCGAATGAAAAACTGTTTTTT
TRBJ2-7	TRBV14	TRBD1	.	CASSQGGTGGYEQYF	TGTGCCAGCAGCCAAGGAGGGACAGGAGGGTACGAGCAGTACTTC
TRBJ2-1	TRBV5-1	TRBD2	.	CASSLVVTSGREQFF	TGCGCCAGCAGCTTGGTGGTGACTAGCGGTCGAGAGCAGTTCTTC
TRBJ2-1	TRBV18	.	.	CASSPPSSYNEQFF	TGTGCCAGCTCACCACCGAGCTCCTACAATGAGCAGTTCTTC
TRBJ2-4	TRBV24-1	.	.	CATSSTREAKNIQYF	TGTGCCACCAGTTCAACCCGGGAGGCCAAAAACATTCAGTACTTC
TRBJ2-3	TRBV10-2	TRBD1	.	CASRRGLGSDTQYF	TGCGCCAGCAGAAGGGGGCTCGGATCAGATACGCAGTATTTT
TRBJ1-4	TRBV11-2	.	.	CASSLARAPNEKLFF	TGTGCCAGCAGCCTAGCCCGAGCTCCTAATGAAAAACTGTTTTTT
TRBJ1-2	TRBV29-1	TRBD1	.	CSVEEFGTGVNYGYTF	TGCAGCGTTGAAGAGTTTGGGACAGGGGTTAACTATGGCTACACCTTC
TRBJ2-7	TRBV6-5	.	.	CASIRGESYEQYF	TGTGCCAGCATCAGGGGGGAGTCCTACGAGCAGTACTTC
TRBJ1-1	TRBV11-2	.	.	CASSFNAGRATEAFF	TGTGCCAGCAGCTTCAATGCAGGCAGGGCCACTGAAGCTTTCTTT